One and the same sample provided the 28 T cell receptor beta chains below, sequenced in a study of blood T cell repertoires in COVID-19. Assay used: immunoSEQ multiplex PCR; TCRdb lists only in-frame clones, some missing. The sample has around 220,000 clones; 85% to 90% are singletons. The sequenced sample consisted of peripheral blood. Receptors originate from a man between 18 and 29 years old with active or convalescent COVID-19.

This chain connects TRBV2 to TRBJ1-2; possibly TRBD1 for D (5 bases). There are 13 residues in the CDR3. V was shortened by 6 bases and J by 3 bases, with 11 bases between the two germline ends. Germline CDR1 reads SNHLY; CDR2 reads FYNNEI. The CDR3 spells CASRTGGDYGYTF. CDR3 bases: TGTGCCAGCAGGACGGGGGGTGACTATGGCTACACCTTC.

This chain connects TRBV18 to TRBJ2-7; the D is unclear. The CDR3 spans 16 residues. Germline V CDR1 and CDR2: KGHSH, LQKENI. V lost 2 bases and J 2 bases, leaving 16 bases between the germline ends. The CDR3 protein is CASSPSLQFPPYEQYF. CDR3 nucleotide sequence: TGTGCCAGCTCACCAAGTCTCCAGTTCCCCCCCTACGAGCAGTACTTC.

The rearrangement links TRBV6-5 to TRBJ2-7; TRBD2 might be the D (5 bases). V was shortened by 7 bases and J by 2 bases, with 15 bases between the two germline ends. Germline loops: CDR1 MNHEY, CDR2 SVGAGI. The CDR3 loop spans 14 amino acids. In DNA form, the CDR3 reads TGTGCCAGCACCCGGACTGACTCCACCTACGAGCAGTACTTC. This translates into CASTRTDSTYEQYF.

This chain joins TRBV5-1 and TRBJ1-2; 10 bases are shared with TRBD1. Germline CDR1 reads SGHRS; CDR2 reads YFSETQ. Trimming took 4 bases from V and 3 from J; bases not matched to a gene: 9. The CDR3 extends over 16 amino acids. The CDR3 nucleotides read TGCGCCAGCAGCCGTCAGGGACAGGGGTTAGACTATGGCTACACCTTC. Its translation: CASSRQGQGLDYGYTF. The variable domain in full, completed from reference TRBV5-1 and TRBJ1-2, reads KAGVTQTPRYLIKTRGQQVTLSCSPISGHRSVSWYQQTPGQGLQFLFEYFSETQRNKGNFPGRFSGRQFSNSRSEMNVSTLELGDSALYLCASSRQGQGLDYGYTFGSGTRLTVV.

This clone showed up just a few times. The chain has TRBV10-3 and TRBJ1-4; perhaps TRBD1 as D (5 bases). The CDR3 length is 15 residues. With 2 bases removed from V and 8 bases from J, the gap between germline ends came to 15 bases. Germline V gives CDR1 ENHRY, CDR2 SYGVKD. Here the CDR3 reads CAISEVVGPPEKLFF. The CDR3 DNA reads TGTGCCATCAGTGAGGTTGTGGGGCCACCCGAAAAACTGTTTTTT.

The chain couples TRBV7-2 to TRBJ2-3, with a tentative D call TRBD2 (7 bases). The CDR3 consists of 16 residues. V was pared by 5 bases and J by 2 bases, with 17 bases between. Germline assignment: CDR1 SGHTA and CDR2 FQGNSA. Here the CDR3 reads CASSPMGGLNTDTQYF. For the CDR3, the DNA is TGTGCCAGCAGCCCGATGGGGGGGCTTAACACAGATACGCAGTATTTT.

The chain joins TRBV30 to TRBJ1-5; the match to TRBD1 covers 7 bases. V lost 0 bases and J lost 6; bases outside the gene matches: 2. Germline V CDR1 and CDR2: GTSNPN, SVGIG (reference sequence). This CDR3 is built from 13 residues. DNA for the CDR3: TGTGCCTGGAGTGTACAGGGGTCTCAGCCCCAGCATTTT. It codes for CAWSVQGSQPQHF.

The CDR3 reads CASSLMTGNQPQHF. The CDR3 coding sequence is TGTGCCAGCAGTTTGATGACAGGCAATCAGCCCCAGCATTTT. This chain connects TRBV28 to TRBJ1-5; TRBD1 is a possible D gene (5 bases). Germline CDR1 is MDHEN and CDR2 is SYDVKM. The ends were cut back, 3 bases at V and 2 bases at J, with 8 bases in the middle. The CDR3 length is 14 residues.

This chain uses TRBV5-1 with TRBJ1-1; 7 bases align to TRBD1. The germline gives CDR1 SGHRS, CDR2 YFSETQ. The CDR3 runs 17 residues. V shed 1 base and J 0 bases; nucleotides not matched to a gene: 9. The CDR3 DNA reads TGCGCCAGCAGCTTGCCGCCAGGGGGTAGTATGAACACTGAAGCTTTCTTT. Translation gives CASSLPPGGSMNTEAFF.

The V and J genes are TRBV28 and TRBJ2-7; TRBD1 aligns across 7 bases. Germline lookup yields CDR1 MDHEN and CDR2 SYDVKM. The CDR3 is made up of 14 amino acids. V shed 5 bases, J shed 7 bases, and the junction held 11 bases outside the gene matches. The CDR3 is CASSTPGQLGEQYF. The CDR3 DNA follows: TGTGCCAGCAGTACCCCGGGACAGCTCGGGGAGCAGTACTTC.

The chain joins TRBV4-3 to TRBJ2-1; D unclear. Germline V gene lookup returns CDR1 LGHNA and CDR2 YSLEER. CDR3 size: 13 residues. Trimming left V 0 bases short and J 9 bases short, with 9 bases between. The DNA of the CDR3 is TGCGCCAGCAGCCAAGATCCCATACTTGAGCAGTTCTTC. It codes for CASSQDPILEQFF.

This chain joins TRBV10-3 and TRBJ2-5, with 7 bases aligning to TRBD2. CDR1 and CDR2 (germline): ENHRY, SYGVKD. This CDR3 comprises 13 residues. The trim removed 5 bases at V and 5 bases at J, leaving 5 bases unmatched. CDR3 protein: CAISLAVRETQYF. For the CDR3, the DNA is TGTGCCATCAGTCTAGCGGTCCGGGAGACCCAGTACTTC.

CDR3: CASSARRDSPLHF. The CDR3 coding sequence is TGTGCCAGCAGCGCGCGGCGGGATTCACCCCTCCACTTT. The V gene is TRBV9, the J gene TRBJ1-6, with D hard to call. The germline V gene has CDR1 SGDLS and CDR2 YYNGEE. This CDR3 spans 13 amino acids. The ends were cut back, 3 bases at V and 8 bases at J, with 9 bases in the middle.

This sequence joins TRBV7-2 and TRBJ2-5; possibly TRBD2 for D (6 bases). V lost 5 bases and J lost 5, with 21 bases in between. CDR1 is SGHTA, CDR2 FQGNSA, per germline. This CDR3 has 16 amino acids. DNA for the CDR3: TGTGCCAGCAGCCCGCGACATGGCGGGAAATTGGAGACCCAGTACTTC. Its protein is CASSPRHGGKLETQYF.

The chain employs TRBV6-5 and TRBJ2-7, with a weak D call TRBD2 (5 bases). V dropped 2 bases and J dropped 8 bases, with 16 bases sitting between them. The CDR3 is 14 residues long. The germline gives CDR1 MNHEY, CDR2 SVGAGI. CDR3 amino acids: CASSYGRRGFQQYF. CDR3 DNA sequence: TGTGCCAGCAGTTACGGGCGACGAGGGTTTCAGCAGTACTTC.

This clone turned up a few times. The chain has TRBV30 and TRBJ2-1, with 10 bases aligning to TRBD1. The CDR3 runs 16 residues. V lost 1 base, J lost 8 bases, and 11 bases stayed unmatched. Germline V gene sequence: CDR1 GTSNPN, CDR2 SVGIG (reference sequence). CDR3 nucleotides: TGTGCCTGGAGTGGGGAGACCGACAGGGGGCAGCATGAGCAGTTCTTC. This gives the protein CAWSGETDRGQHEQFF.

The chain carries TRBV7-2 and TRBJ2-3; D perhaps matches TRBD2 (6 bases). Looked up from germline, CDR1 is SGHTA and CDR2 is FQGNSA. This CDR3 has 13 residues. Trimming stripped 4 bases from V and 5 bases from J, with 10 bases between. The CDR3: CASSSTAGDTQYF. The CDR3 DNA sequence: TGTGCCAGCAGCTCCACAGCGGGAGATACGCAGTATTTT.

The chain carries TRBV4-3 and TRBJ2-1; 10 nucleotides match TRBD2. The CDR3 length is 16 residues. V lost 0 bases, J lost 4 bases, and 3 bases stayed unmatched. Germline V gives CDR1 LGHNA, CDR2 YSLEER. CDR3 loop: CASSQERLAGYNEQFF. As DNA, the CDR3 is TGCGCCAGCAGCCAAGAGAGACTAGCGGGTTACAATGAGCAGTTCTTC.

The chain joins TRBV13 to TRBJ2-7; TRBD1 is a possible D gene (6 bases). Germline-derived CDR1 and CDR2 are PRHDT and FYEKMQ (reference sequence). V lost 3 bases, J lost 4 bases, and 10 bases lay in between. The CDR3 runs to 13 residues. CDR3 bases: TGTGCCAGCAGCTTCGGCAGGGGATACGAGCAGTACTTC. Amino acids: CASSFGRGYEQYF.

The CDR3 is CASSTQGRPGSAYNEQFF. CDR3 nucleotide sequence: TGTGCCAGTAGTACCCAGGGGCGGCCAGGGTCCGCCTACAATGAGCAGTTCTTC. The chain joins TRBV19 to TRBJ2-1; D is possibly TRBD1 (6 bases). The CDR3 has 18 amino acids. Germline values: CDR1 LNHDA, CDR2 SQIVND (reference sequence). V lost 4 bases to trimming and J lost 2 bases, with 21 bases between them.

The V and J genes are TRBV15 and TRBJ1-1; weak D call: TRBD1 (6 bases). Per the germline V gene, CDR1 is LNHNV and CDR2 is YYDKDF (reference sequence). The V gene lost 9 bases and the J gene lost 1 base, with 9 bases spanning the gap. The CDR3 sequence is 12 residues long. CDR3 coding DNA: TGTGCCACAGCGACAGGGAACACTGAAGCTTTCTTT. Its protein product is CATATGNTEAFF.

This clone occurred a few times. The chain has TRBV28 and TRBJ2-5, with no clear D. This CDR3 contains 14 residues. The V end lost 4 bases, the J end lost 5 bases, and 14 bases lay between the germline ends. The germline CDR1 and CDR2 sequences are MDHEN and SYDVKM. CDR3 residues: CASSSRTLIETQYF. CDR3 in DNA: TGTGCCAGCAGTTCCCGAACTCTAATCGAGACCCAGTACTTC. Complete variable domain (other parts from reference TRBV28 and TRBJ2-5): DVKVTQSSRYLVKRTGEKVFLECVQDMDHENMFWYRQDPGLGLRLIYFSYDVKMKEKGDIPEGYSVSREKKERFSLILESASTNQTSMYLCASSSRTLIETQYFGPGTRLLVL.

The genes are TRBV7-8 and TRBJ1-4, with D possibly matching TRBD1 (6 bases). This CDR3 comprises 15 residues. Trimming pared 2 bases from V and 7 bases from J, leaving 14 bases between. CDR1 and CDR2 (germline): SGHVS, FQNEAQ. Here the CDR3 reads CASSLSGRGVEKLFF. The CDR3 coding sequence is TGTGCCAGCAGCTTATCGGGGAGGGGGGTTGAAAAACTGTTTTTT.

This clone turned up a few times. J is TRBJ1-2 and V is TRBV28; 7 bases agree with TRBD1. This CDR3 comprises 16 residues. The V and J ends lost 7 bases and 8 bases, in that order; junction bases with no gene match: 19. In germline, CDR1 is MDHEN, CDR2 SYDVKM. The CDR3 DNA reads as TGTGCCAGCATTACAGGGGCTGGGTCAAGGCGAGGAGGCTACACCTTC. This encodes CASITGAGSRRGGYTF.

The V call is TRBV6-6, the J call TRBJ2-1; tentative D call: TRBD1 (9 bases). The V gene's germline CDR1 is MNHNY and CDR2 SVGAGI (reference sequence). Deletions cut 6 bases from V and 9 bases from J, with 24 bases between. The CDR3 has 16 residues. The CDR3 spells CASSGGGQGLISEQFF. The CDR3 DNA follows: TGTGCCAGCAGCGGGGGGGGACAGGGCCTCATCAGTGAGCAGTTCTTC.

The chain employs TRBV30 and TRBJ2-2; D is unresolved. Germline values: CDR1 GTSNPN, CDR2 SVGIG (reference sequence). Trimming pared 0 bases from V and 0 bases from J, leaving 8 bases between. This CDR3 spans 15 amino acids. CDR3 coding DNA: TGTGCCTGGAGTGTCGCGTTCCCGAACACCGGGGAGCTGTTTTTT. Its protein product is CAWSVAFPNTGELFF.

The V call is TRBV15, the J call TRBJ2-3; 8 bases line up with TRBD2. The V gene's germline CDR1 is LNHNV and CDR2 YYDKDF (reference sequence). This CDR3 is built from 17 residues. Trimming removed 3 bases from V and 1 base from J; junction bases left unmatched: 9. CDR3 sequence: CATSRRVVAGRTDTQYF. DNA for the CDR3: TGTGCCACCAGCAGGAGGGTGGTAGCGGGACGCACAGATACGCAGTATTTT.

The chain is built from TRBV9 and TRBJ2-7; 14 bases line up with TRBD2. The V gene end was trimmed by 4 bases and the J gene end by 5 bases; junction bases not matched to a gene: 8. CDR3 length: 16 residues. Germline CDR1 is SGDLS and CDR2 is YYNGEE. The CDR3 spells CASSMGLAGVSHEQYF. The CDR3 DNA follows: TGTGCCAGCAGCATGGGACTAGCGGGGGTTTCCCACGAGCAGTACTTC. Supplemented by reference TRBV9 and TRBJ2-7, the full variable domain reads DSGVTQTPKHLITATGQRVTLRCSPRSGDLSVYWYQQSLDQGLQFLIQYYNGEERAKGNILERFSAQQFPDLHSELNLSSLELGDSALYFCASSMGLAGVSHEQYFGPGTRLTVT.